Below are 18 T cell receptor beta chains sequenced from a single sample in a study of blood T cells in healthy people across ages. A second PCR of 7 to 11 cycles used a sample-barcoded 5' primer and a J-beta primer mix. TCRdb fed the 5' RACE reads into MiXCR, producing one record per CDR3 protein. The data show 1.5 million to 2 million distinct CDR3 sequences, with about two fifths seen just once and 23% held by the top ten. The sequencing sample was made of blood. The receptors shown here come from a human donor in good health.

V and J are TRBV7-2 and TRBJ2-5; D is perhaps TRBD2 (6 bases). CDR1 SGHTA and CDR2 FQGNSA come from the germline V gene. The CDR3 spans 15 residues. Trimming removed 8 bases from V and 5 bases from J, with 21 bases in between. The CDR3 DNA sequence: TGTGCCAGCGGCCCTCCGGGGGTAGGCCAGGAGACCCAGTACTTC. Its translation: CASGPPGVGQETQYF.

In nucleotides, the CDR3 is TGTGCCAGCAGCTTCTCCTACCGCAGGGACGAGCAGTACTTC. As protein: CASSFSYRRDEQYF. This chain uses TRBV5-5 with TRBJ2-5, with D tentatively TRBD1 (5 bases). Gene TRBJ2-7 matches the end of the DNA better, so the J call may be wrong. The germline gives CDR1 SGHKS, CDR2 YYEKEE (reference sequence). This CDR3 is built from 14 residues.

This clonotype was seen a few times. J is TRBJ1-2 and V is TRBV3-1; 8 bases agree with TRBD1. The V gene end was trimmed by 4 bases and the J gene end by 5 bases; junction bases not matched to a gene: 18. The germline gives CDR1 LGHDT, CDR2 YNNKEL (reference sequence). The CDR3 is 18 residues long. The CDR3 loop is CASSLKAVPSGTGYGYTF. The CDR3 nucleotides read TGTGCCAGCAGCCTTAAGGCGGTTCCTTCCGGGACAGGATATGGCTACACCTTC.

Only a few counts were recorded for this clonotype. The rearrangement links TRBV5-6 to TRBJ2-1; 9 bases agree with TRBD1. The CDR3 runs 14 residues. CDR1 SGHDT and CDR2 YYEEEE come from the germline V gene. V lost 2 bases to trimming and J lost 6 bases; unmatched junction nucleotides: 3. In DNA, the CDR3 is TGTGCCAGCAGCTTCGGGACAGGGTTCAATGAGCAGTTCTTC. It codes for CASSFGTGFNEQFF.

The chain links TRBV5-1 to TRBJ1-2, with TRBD1 as a possible D gene (5 bases). V was pared by 6 bases and J by 4 bases, with 13 bases between. This CDR3 region has 13 residues. Germline V gene lookup returns CDR1 SGHRS and CDR2 YFSETQ. This chain's CDR3 is CASTEGLGYGYTF. The CDR3 DNA reads as TGCGCCAGCACGGAGGGGCTTGGCTATGGCTACACCTTC.

This clonotype came up a few times. The chain recombines TRBV28 with TRBJ2-7; TRBD1 might be the D (6 bases). V lost 5 bases and J lost 3, with 14 bases in between. CDR1 and CDR2 from the germline V gene are MDHEN and SYDVKM. This CDR3 comprises 14 residues. This CDR3 is CASSPRTAYYEQYF. The CDR3 DNA reads as TGTGCCAGCAGTCCTCGGACAGCTTACTACGAGCAGTACTTC.

The chain is built from TRBV6-2 or TRBV6-3 and TRBJ2-5; D ambiguous. From germline, CDR1 is MNHEY and CDR2 SVGEGT. Between the trimmed V and J ends, which lost 10 bases and 3 bases, there was a span of 3 bases. The CDR3 covers 9 residues. The CDR3 DNA reads TGTGCCAACGAAGAGACCCAGTACTTC. Protein product: CANEETQYF.

The chain recombines TRBV20-1 with TRBJ2-7; TRBD1 matches 8 bases. The trim removed 6 bases at V and 3 bases at J, leaving 7 bases unmatched. The CDR3 extends over 13 amino acids. CDR1 DFQATT and CDR2 SNEGSKA come from the germline V gene (reference sequence). CDR3 nucleotide sequence: TGCAGTGCCATTCGGACAGGGAACTACGAGCAGTACTTC. This translates into CSAIRTGNYEQYF.

This chain joins TRBV12-3 or TRBV12-4 and TRBJ2-4; possibly TRBD2 for D (6 bases). Trimming took off 1 base at V and 1 base at J, with 11 bases between the two ends. The CDR3 length is 16 residues. The CDR3 spells CASSLVPRGAKNIQYF. The DNA of the CDR3 is TGTGCCAGCAGTTTAGTACCCCGGGGGGCCAAAAACATTCAGTACTTC.

As DNA, the CDR3 is TGTGCCAGCAGTTTCCTAGCGGGGAAGGAAGAGACCCAGTACTTC. Its translation is CASSFLAGKEETQYF. The chain has TRBV12-3 or TRBV12-4 and TRBJ2-5; 9 positions match TRBD2. This CDR3 spans 15 amino acids. V trimming: 3 bases; J trimming: 3 bases; junction bases outside the gene matches: 5.

The table lists this clonotype with a few counts. The chain is built from TRBV10-3 and TRBJ2-1; 12 nucleotides line up with TRBD2. Germline CDR1 is ENHRY and CDR2 is SYGVKD. The CDR3 contains 17 residues. Unmatched junction bases numbered 10, after V lost 2 bases and J lost 8 bases. CDR3 protein: CAISEELAGGPLDEQFF. The CDR3 DNA follows: TGTGCCATCAGTGAGGAACTAGCGGGGGGCCCCCTCGATGAGCAGTTCTTC.

The rearrangement uses TRBV12-3 or TRBV12-4 and TRBJ2-4; no clear D. Trimming took off 5 bases at V and 9 bases at J, with 11 bases between the two ends. The CDR3 loop spans 12 amino acids. CDR3 region: CASSQGRSIQYF. The CDR3 nucleotides read TGTGCCAGCAGTCAAGGACGGTCCATTCAGTACTTC.

The chain's CDR3 is CSVSPGQGPHEQFF. The CDR3 DNA sequence: TGCAGCGTTTCTCCGGGACAGGGTCCCCATGAGCAGTTCTTC. The rearrangement links TRBV29-1 to TRBJ2-1, with 9 bases fitting TRBD1. CDR3 length: 14 amino acids. J lost 8 bases, V lost 5 bases, and 10 bases had no gene match. Germline values: CDR1 SQVTM, CDR2 ANQGSEA.

V is TRBV25-1 and J is TRBJ1-1; unclear D gene. Trimming cost V 7 bases and J 1 base, with 10 bases left between them. The CDR3 totals 13 residues. CDR1 is MGHDK and CDR2 is SYGVNS in the germline V gene. CDR3 DNA sequence: TGTGCCAGCATGGAGGCTCCGAACACTGAAGCTTTCTTT. Amino acid sequence: CASMEAPNTEAFF.

The rearrangement links TRBV29-1 to TRBJ2-5; a weak D match, TRBD2 (5 bases). The germline V gene encodes CDR1 SQVTM and CDR2 ANQGSEA. CDR3 length: 11 amino acids. V was clipped by 7 bases and J by 4 bases, with 10 bases between them. For the CDR3, the DNA is TGCAGCGCCCTCGGGGTAGAGACCCAGTACTTC. Translated: CSALGVETQYF.

This clonotype was seen only a few times. The chain links TRBV12-5 to TRBJ2-7, with D unresolved. V shed 0 bases and J shed 0 bases, with 12 bases lying between them. Looked up from germline, CDR1 is LGHNT and CDR2 is FRNRAP. The CDR3 loop spans 16 amino acids. The CDR3 sequence: CASGLVKGSSSYEQYF. In DNA form, the CDR3 reads TGTGCTAGTGGTTTGGTAAAGGGCAGTAGCTCCTACGAGCAGTACTTC.

This clonotype was seen a few times. The chain links TRBV20-1 to TRBJ1-5; D perhaps matches TRBD1 (6 bases). The CDR3 contains 15 residues. Deletions cut 1 base from V and 3 bases from J, with 13 bases between. The V gene's germline CDR1 is DFQATT and CDR2 SNEGSKA (reference sequence). CDR3 in DNA: TGCAGTGCTAGAGCCGCAGGGGCACTCAATCAGCCCCAGCATTTT. Translated, it gives CSARAAGALNQPQHF.

The chain couples TRBV6-1 to TRBJ1-2; D is perhaps TRBD1 (6 bases). Trimming stripped 5 bases from V and 6 bases from J, with 13 bases between. The CDR3 runs 13 residues. Germline V gives CDR1 MNHNS, CDR2 SASEGT. The CDR3 DNA reads as TGTGCCAGCAGTAGATGGACAGATCATGGCTACACCTTC. This encodes CASSRWTDHGYTF.